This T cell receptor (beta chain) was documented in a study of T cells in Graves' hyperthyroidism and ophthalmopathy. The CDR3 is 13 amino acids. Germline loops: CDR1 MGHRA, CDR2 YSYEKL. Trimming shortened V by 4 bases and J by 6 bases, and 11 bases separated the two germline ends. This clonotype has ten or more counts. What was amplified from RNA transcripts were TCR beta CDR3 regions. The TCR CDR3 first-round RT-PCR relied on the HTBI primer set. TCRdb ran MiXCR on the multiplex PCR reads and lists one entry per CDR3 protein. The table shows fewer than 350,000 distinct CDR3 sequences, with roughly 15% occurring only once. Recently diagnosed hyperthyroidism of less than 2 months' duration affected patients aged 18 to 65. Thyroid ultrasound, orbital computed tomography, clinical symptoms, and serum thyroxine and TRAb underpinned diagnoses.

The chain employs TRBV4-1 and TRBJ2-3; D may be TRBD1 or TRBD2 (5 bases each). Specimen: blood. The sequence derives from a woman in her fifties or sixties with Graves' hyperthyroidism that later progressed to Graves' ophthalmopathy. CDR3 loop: CASSRDRLDTQYF. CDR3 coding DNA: TGCGCCAGCAGCCGGGACCGTCTTGATACGCAGTATTTT.